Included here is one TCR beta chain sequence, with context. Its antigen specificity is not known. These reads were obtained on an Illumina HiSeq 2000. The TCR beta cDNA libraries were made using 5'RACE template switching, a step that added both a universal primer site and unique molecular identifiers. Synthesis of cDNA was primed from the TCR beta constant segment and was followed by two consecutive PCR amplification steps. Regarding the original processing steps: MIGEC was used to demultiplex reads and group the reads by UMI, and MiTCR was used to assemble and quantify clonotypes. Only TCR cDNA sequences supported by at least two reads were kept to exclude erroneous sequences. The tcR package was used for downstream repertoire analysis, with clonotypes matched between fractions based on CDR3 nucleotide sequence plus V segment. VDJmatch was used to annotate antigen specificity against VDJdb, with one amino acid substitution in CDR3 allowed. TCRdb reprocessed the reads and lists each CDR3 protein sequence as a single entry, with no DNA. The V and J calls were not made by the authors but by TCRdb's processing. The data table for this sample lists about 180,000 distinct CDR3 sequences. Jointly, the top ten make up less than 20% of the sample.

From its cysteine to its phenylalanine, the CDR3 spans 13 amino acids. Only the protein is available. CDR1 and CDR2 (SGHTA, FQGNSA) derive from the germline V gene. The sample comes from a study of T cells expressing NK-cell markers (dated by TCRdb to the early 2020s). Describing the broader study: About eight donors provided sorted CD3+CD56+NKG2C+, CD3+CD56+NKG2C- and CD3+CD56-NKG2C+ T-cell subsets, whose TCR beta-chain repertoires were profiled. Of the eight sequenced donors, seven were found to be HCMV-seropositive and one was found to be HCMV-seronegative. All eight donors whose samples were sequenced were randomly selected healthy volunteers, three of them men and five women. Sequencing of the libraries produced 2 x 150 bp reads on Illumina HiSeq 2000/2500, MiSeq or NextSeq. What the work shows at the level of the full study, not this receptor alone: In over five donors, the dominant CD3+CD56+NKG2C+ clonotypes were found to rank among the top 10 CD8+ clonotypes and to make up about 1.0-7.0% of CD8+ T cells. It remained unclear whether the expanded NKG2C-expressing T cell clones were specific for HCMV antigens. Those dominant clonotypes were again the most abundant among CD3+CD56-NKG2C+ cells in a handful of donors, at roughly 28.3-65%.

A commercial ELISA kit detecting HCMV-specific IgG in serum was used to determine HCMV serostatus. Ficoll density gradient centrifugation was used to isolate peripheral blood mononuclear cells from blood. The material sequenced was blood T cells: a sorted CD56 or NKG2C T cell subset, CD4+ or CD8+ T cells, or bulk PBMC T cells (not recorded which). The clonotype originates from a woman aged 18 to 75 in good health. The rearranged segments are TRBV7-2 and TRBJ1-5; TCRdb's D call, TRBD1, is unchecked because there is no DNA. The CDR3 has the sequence CASSFSQGQPQHF.